The subject of this entry is one T cell receptor (beta chain). Its matching antigen is unknown. The data originate from a study of OX40 agonist ivuxolimab in advanced cancers. Study-wide context: Patients were treated with intravenous ivuxolimab, dosed at 0.01 to 10 mg/kg and infused every 2 weeks. Patients achieving partial responses numbered three: one hepatocellular carcinoma case and two cutaneous melanoma cases.

Study conclusions and caveats: CD8+ T cells were the subset that, on average, had more expanded clones than CD4+. CD4+ and CD8+ blood T cells expanded clonally by week 6 at 0.1 to 3.0 mg/kg.

The CDR3 spans 13 residues. V was cut by 4 bases and J by 0 bases, with 3 bases left in between. The germline gives CDR1 LNHDA, CDR2 SQIVND (reference sequence). Assay used: immunoSEQ multiplex PCR; TCRdb lists only in-frame clones, some missing. The sample has approximately 60,000 clones; more than 75% are singletons. J is TRBJ1-4 and V is TRBV19; unclear D gene. Specimen: CD4+ or CD8+ T cells sorted from blood, collected in a trial of the OX40 agonist ivuxolimab. The sequence was collected from an adult with an advanced solid tumor such as melanoma, head and neck, liver or kidney cancer. The CDR3 loop reads CASSTTTNEKLFF. The CDR3 coding sequence is TGTGCCAGTAGTACCACAACTAATGAAAAACTGTTTTTT.